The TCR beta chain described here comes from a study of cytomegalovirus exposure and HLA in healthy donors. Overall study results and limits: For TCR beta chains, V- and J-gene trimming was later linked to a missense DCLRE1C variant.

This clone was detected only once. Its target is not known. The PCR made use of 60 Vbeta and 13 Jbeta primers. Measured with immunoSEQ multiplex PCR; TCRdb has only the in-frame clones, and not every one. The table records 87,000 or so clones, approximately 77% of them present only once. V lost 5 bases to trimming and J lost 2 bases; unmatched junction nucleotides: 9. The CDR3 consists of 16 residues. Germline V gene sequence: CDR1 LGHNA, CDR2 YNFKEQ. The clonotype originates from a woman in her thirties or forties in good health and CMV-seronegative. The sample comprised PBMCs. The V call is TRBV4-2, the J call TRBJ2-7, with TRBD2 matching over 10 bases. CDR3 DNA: TGTGCCAGCAGCTCCGGCCGGACTAGCGGAACCTACGAGCAGTACTTC. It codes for CASSSGRTSGTYEQYF.